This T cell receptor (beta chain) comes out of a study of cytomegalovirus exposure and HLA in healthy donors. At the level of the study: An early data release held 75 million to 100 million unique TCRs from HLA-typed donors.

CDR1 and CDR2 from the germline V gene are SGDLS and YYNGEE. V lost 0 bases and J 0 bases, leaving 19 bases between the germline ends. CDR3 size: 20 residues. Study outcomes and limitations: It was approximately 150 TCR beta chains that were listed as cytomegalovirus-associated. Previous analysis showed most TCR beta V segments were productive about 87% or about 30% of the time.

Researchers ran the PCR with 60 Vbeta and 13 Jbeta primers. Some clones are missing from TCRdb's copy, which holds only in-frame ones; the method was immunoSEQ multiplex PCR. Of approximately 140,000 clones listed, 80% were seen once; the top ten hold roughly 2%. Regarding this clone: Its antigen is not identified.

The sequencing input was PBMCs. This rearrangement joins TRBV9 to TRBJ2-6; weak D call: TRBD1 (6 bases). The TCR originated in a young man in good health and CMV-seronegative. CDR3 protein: CASSVVETGHPRSGANVLTF. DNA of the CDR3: TGTGCCAGCAGCGTAGTGGAGACAGGACACCCCCGCTCTGGGGCCAACGTCCTGACTTTC.